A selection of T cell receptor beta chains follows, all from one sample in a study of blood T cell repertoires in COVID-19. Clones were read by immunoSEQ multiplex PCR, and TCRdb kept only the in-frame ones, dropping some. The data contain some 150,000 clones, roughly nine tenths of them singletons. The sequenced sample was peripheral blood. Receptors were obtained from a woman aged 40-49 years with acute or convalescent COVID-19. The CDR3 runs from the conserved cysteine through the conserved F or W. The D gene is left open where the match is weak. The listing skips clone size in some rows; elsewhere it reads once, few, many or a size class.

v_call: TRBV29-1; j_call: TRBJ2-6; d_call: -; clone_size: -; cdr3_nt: TGCAGCGTTCGGGAGCCTTCTGGGGCCAACGTCCTGACTTTC; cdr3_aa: CSVREPSGANVLTF
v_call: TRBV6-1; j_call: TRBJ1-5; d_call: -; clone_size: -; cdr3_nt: TGTGCCAGCAGTGAAGGAGGAACCTGGCCCCAGCATTTT; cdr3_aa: CASSEGGTWPQHF
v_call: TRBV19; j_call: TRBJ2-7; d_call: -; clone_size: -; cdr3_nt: TGTGCCAGTAGTCCGGGCCGAGGGTTCTCGCCTACCTACGAGCAGTACTTC; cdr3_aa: CASSPGRGFSPTYEQYF
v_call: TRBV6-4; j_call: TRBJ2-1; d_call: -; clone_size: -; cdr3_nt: TGTGCCAGCAGTGACTCGAGTCATGAGTTTGATGAGCAGTTCTTC; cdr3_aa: CASSDSSHEFDEQFF
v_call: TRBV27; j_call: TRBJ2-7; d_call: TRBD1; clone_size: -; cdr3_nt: TGTGCCAGCAGTTTGGGACAGGGGGCGACGCAGTACTTC; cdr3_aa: CASSLGQGATQYF
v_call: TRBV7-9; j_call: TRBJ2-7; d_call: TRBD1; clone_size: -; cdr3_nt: TGTGCCAGCAGCAAAAACAGGGGCCCTTCGGACGAGCAGTACTTC; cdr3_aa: CASSKNRGPSDEQYF
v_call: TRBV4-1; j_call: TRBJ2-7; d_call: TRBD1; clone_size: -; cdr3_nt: TGCGCCAGCAGCCCAAGCCGGGACAGAACCTACGAGCAGTACTTC; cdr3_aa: CASSPSRDRTYEQYF
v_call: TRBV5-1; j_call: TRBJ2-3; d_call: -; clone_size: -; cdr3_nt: TGCGCCAGCAGCTTGGACTATAGCACAGATACGCAGTATTTT; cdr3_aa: CASSLDYSTDTQYF
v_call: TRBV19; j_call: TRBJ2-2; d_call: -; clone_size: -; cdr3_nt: TGTGCCAGTAGTATTAAACAGGGAATCACCGGGGAGCTGTTTTTT; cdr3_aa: CASSIKQGITGELFF
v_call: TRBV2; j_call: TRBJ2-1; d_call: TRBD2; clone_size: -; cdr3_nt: TGTGCCAGCAGTGAATCTAGCGGCTACAATGAGCAGTTCTTC; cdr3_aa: CASSESSGYNEQFF
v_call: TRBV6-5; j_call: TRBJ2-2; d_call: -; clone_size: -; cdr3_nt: TGTGCCAGCAGAGGGAGTACCGGGGAGCTGTTTTTT; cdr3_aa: CASRGSTGELFF
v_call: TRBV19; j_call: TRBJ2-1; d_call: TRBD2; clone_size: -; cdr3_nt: TGTGCCAGTAGTATGGGACTAGCCGAGAGCTCCTACAATGAGCAGTTCTTC; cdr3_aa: CASSMGLAESSYNEQFF
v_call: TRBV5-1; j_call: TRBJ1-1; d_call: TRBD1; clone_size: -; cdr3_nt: TGCGCCAGCAGCTTGATCACAGGGGAGACTGAAGCTTTCTTT; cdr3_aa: CASSLITGETEAFF
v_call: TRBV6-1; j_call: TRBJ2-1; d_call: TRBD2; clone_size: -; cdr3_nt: TGTGCCAGCAGTGAGGAAAGACTAGCGGCCTACAATGAGCAGTTCTTC; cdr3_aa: CASSEERLAAYNEQFF
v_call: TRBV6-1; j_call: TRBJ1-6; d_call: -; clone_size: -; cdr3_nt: TGTGCCAGCAGTGATGTAGGGGCTGGGTCACCCCTCCACTTT; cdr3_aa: CASSDVGAGSPLHF
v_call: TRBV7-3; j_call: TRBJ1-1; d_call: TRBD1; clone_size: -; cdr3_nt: TGTGCCAGCAGCTTAAAGCCGCTGGGACAGGGGCAAATTGAAGCTTTCTTT; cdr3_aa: CASSLKPLGQGQIEAFF
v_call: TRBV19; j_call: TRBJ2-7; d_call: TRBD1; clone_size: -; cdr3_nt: TGTGCCAGTAGTTTACGGGACAGTTCCTACGAGCAGTACTTC; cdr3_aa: CASSLRDSSYEQYF
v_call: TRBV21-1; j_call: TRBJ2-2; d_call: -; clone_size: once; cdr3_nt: TGTGCCAGCAGCAAAGCCAAGGACAGCGTCTTCACCGGGGAGCTGTTTTTT; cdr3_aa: CASSKAKDSVFTGELFF
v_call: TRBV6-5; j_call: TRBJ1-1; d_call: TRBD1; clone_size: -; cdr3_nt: TGTGCCAGCAGCAGGACAGGGCCTGAAGCTTTCTTT; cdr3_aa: CASSRTGPEAFF
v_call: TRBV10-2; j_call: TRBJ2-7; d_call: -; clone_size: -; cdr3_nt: TGCGCCAGCAGTGGTATCGGGAATTCCTACGAGCAGTACTTC; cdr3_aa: CASSGIGNSYEQYF
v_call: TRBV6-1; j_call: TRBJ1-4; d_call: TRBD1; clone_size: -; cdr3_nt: TGTGCCAGCAGTGAAGCGGATGGGACAGGGCAGGGAAAACTGTTTTTT; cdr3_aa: CASSEADGTGQGKLFF
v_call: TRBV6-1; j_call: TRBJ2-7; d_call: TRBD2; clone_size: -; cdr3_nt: TGTGCCAGCAGTGATGTCCTAGCGGGGGACCACGAGCAGTACTTC; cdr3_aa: CASSDVLAGDHEQYF
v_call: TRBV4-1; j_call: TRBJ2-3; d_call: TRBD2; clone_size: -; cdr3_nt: TGCGCCAGCAGCCAAAACGGGGGGACCGCTAGCACAGATACGCAGTATTTT; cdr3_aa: CASSQNGGTASTDTQYF
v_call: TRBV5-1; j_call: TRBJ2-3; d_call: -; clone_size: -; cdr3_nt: TGCGCCAGCAGCTTGCAACAGGAAGTTAGCACAGATACGCAGTATTTT; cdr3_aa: CASSLQQEVSTDTQYF
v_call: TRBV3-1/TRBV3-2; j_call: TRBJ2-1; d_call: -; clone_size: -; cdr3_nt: TGTGCCAGCAGCCAAGGACTAGAGTCCTACAATGAGCAGTTCTTC; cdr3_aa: CASSQGLESYNEQFF
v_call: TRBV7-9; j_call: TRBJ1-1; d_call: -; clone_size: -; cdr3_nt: TGTGCCAGCGAGGTAATGAACACTGAAGCTTTCTTT; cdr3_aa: CASEVMNTEAFF